The entry that follows covers one TCR beta chain sequence. Its specificity is unknown. A modified ARM-PCR protocol with three rounds of nested PCR amplified TCRbeta. MiXCR, applied by TCRdb to the multiplex PCR reads, yields one record per CDR3 protein. This table holds approximately 100,000 distinct CDR3 sequences, roughly two thirds found once. The data are from a study of tumor and adjacent non-tumor tissue in lung cancer. About the study: Stage I to III disease affected 9 to 10 men and 5 women aged about 31 to 76. Each sample yielded millions of productive TCRbeta reads on average.

General observations from the study: Significantly higher TCR diversity was found in tumor than normal lung.

This sample's RNA came from whole unsorted tissue. Distant lung tissue was collected more than 3 cm away from the tumor edge. This CDR3 spans 15 amino acids. Per germline, CDR1 SGHAT and CDR2 FQDESV (reference sequence). V dropped 6 bases and J dropped 4 bases, with 18 bases sitting between them. The rearrangement links TRBV11-1 to TRBJ1-1; D is possibly TRBD1 (5 bases). The specimen sequenced was distant non-tumor lung tissue. This TCR was sampled from a man aged 25-45 years with non-small cell lung cancer. CDR3 in amino acids: CASSSPDSLITEAFF. The CDR3 DNA reads as TGTGCCAGCAGTTCGCCCGACAGCCTGATCACTGAAGCTTTCTTT.